These 18 T cell receptor beta chains were all obtained from the same sample, sequenced in a study of response to subunit inactivated influenza vaccine. From the RT-PCR reads, TCRdb called clonotypes with MiXCR, one entry per CDR3 protein. The sample holds around 530,000 distinct CDR3 sequences, 12% seen once. Sequencing was performed on PBMCs from blood, taken on the day of vaccination. Receptor source: a man aged 45-65 years who received an inactivated influenza vaccine.

The V gene is TRBV5-1, the J gene TRBJ2-2; maybe TRBD1 (6 bases). V lost 3 bases and J 6 bases, leaving 12 bases between the germline ends. CDR1 and CDR2 (germline): SGHRS, YFSETQ. CDR3 length: 14 amino acids. The CDR3 sequence is CASSWTQGPGELFF. The CDR3 DNA is TGCGCCAGCAGCTGGACACAGGGACCCGGGGAGCTGTTTTTT.

This clonotype was counted only a few times. The rearrangement joins TRBV6-1 to TRBJ1-1, with TRBD1 identical over 7 bases. The germline V gene has CDR1 MNHNS and CDR2 SASEGT. This CDR3 spans 17 amino acids. After removal of 5 bases from V and 1 base from J, the junction contained 13 bases not matched to a gene. This CDR3 reads CASSQRVGYRGNTEAFF. The CDR3 DNA is TGTGCCAGCAGTCAAAGAGTTGGTTACAGGGGGAACACTGAAGCTTTCTTT.

The sample holds many counts of this clonotype. The genes are TRBV12-3 or TRBV12-4 and TRBJ1-1; D possibly corresponds to TRBD1 (5 bases). CDR3 length: 16 amino acids. Between the trimmed V and J ends, which lost 3 bases and 6 bases, there was a span of 20 bases. This CDR3 reads CASSFWGPGERAEAFF. The CDR3 DNA sequence: TGTGCCAGCAGTTTCTGGGGACCGGGGGAGAGGGCTGAAGCTTTCTTT.

This clonotype was detected a few times. The chain links TRBV12-3 or TRBV12-4 to TRBJ1-3; no clear D. Trimming left V 8 bases short and J 1 base short, with 9 bases between. The CDR3 runs 13 residues. CDR3 residues: CASVQASGNTIYF. DNA of the CDR3: TGTGCCAGCGTCCAGGCGTCTGGAAACACCATATATTTT.

The V call is TRBV5-1, the J call TRBJ2-3; 8 bases align to TRBD2. Germline trimming cut 1 base from V and 1 base from J; bases unmatched to any gene: 5. The CDR3 is 16 amino acids. Germline V gene lookup returns CDR1 SGHRS and CDR2 YFSETQ. CDR3 sequence reads: CASSLWTSRGTDTQYF. In nucleotides, the CDR3 is TGCGCCAGCAGCTTGTGGACTAGCAGAGGCACAGATACGCAGTATTTT.

The chain combines TRBV10-3 with TRBJ1-1; 10 bases agree with TRBD1. The CDR3 is made up of 12 amino acids. V trimming: 6 bases; J trimming: 8 bases; junction bases outside the gene matches: 3. The germline V gene has CDR1 ENHRY and CDR2 SYGVKD. CDR3 nucleotides: TGTGCCATCAGGGAGACAGGGGGCGAAGCTTTCTTT. It encodes CAIRETGGEAFF.

V and J are TRBV5-1 and TRBJ2-1; D is perhaps TRBD2 (5 bases). The CDR3 consists of 13 residues. V lost 4 bases to trimming and J lost 10 bases, with 15 bases between them. Germline lookup yields CDR1 SGHRS and CDR2 YFSETQ. CDR3 region: CASSPGFSAEQFF. The CDR3 DNA reads TGCGCCAGCAGCCCGGGATTTTCAGCCGAGCAGTTCTTC.

The sample holds many counts of this clonotype. The V and J genes are TRBV5-5 and TRBJ1-6, with unresolved D. The V end was cut by 2 bases, the J end by 7 bases, with 7 bases between. The CDR3 runs 13 residues. Germline V gene sequence: CDR1 SGHKS, CDR2 YYEKEE (reference sequence). The CDR3 is CASSFTANSPLHF. CDR3 DNA sequence: TGTGCCAGCAGCTTTACGGCGAATTCACCCCTCCACTTT.

In its sample, this clonotype was seen many times. J is TRBJ1-3 and V is TRBV4-3; D may be TRBD1 (6 bases). CDR1 and CDR2 (germline): LGHNA, YSLEER. The CDR3 is 17 amino acids. The germline V and J ends were trimmed by 0 bases and 6 bases, with 18 bases remaining between them. CDR3 in DNA: TGCGCCAGCAGCCAAGAATACCAGGACAGATGGGAAAACACCATATATTTT. Its translation: CASSQEYQDRWENTIYF.

This clonotype was counted at least ten times. Germline is not matched at one junction end, which may reflect a read error. The genes are TRBV4-1 and TRBJ2-1, with 7 nucleotides matching TRBD1. This CDR3 spans 14 amino acids. Germline V gene lookup returns CDR1 MGHRA and CDR2 YSYEKL. CDR3 sequence (DNA): TGCGCCAGCAGCCAATCCGACAGGGTATATGAGAAGTTCTTC. This translates into CASSQSDRVYEKFF.

The chain recombines TRBV6-1 with TRBJ1-2, with no clear D. Trimming took off 6 bases at V and 4 bases at J, with 12 bases between the two ends. CDR3 size: 13 residues. Germline V gene sequence: CDR1 MNHNS, CDR2 SASEGT. CDR3 sequence (DNA): TGTGCCAGCAGGCCCAGTGATTTCTATGGCTACACCTTC. Translating gives CASRPSDFYGYTF.

This clonotype showed up just a few times. The chain joins TRBV7-9 to TRBJ2-1, with D perhaps matching TRBD1 (6 bases). V was clipped by 5 bases and J by 5 bases, with 13 bases between them. The V gene's germline CDR1 is SEHNR and CDR2 FQNEAQ (reference sequence). This CDR3 is 14 amino acids long. The DNA for the CDR3 is TGTGCCAGCAGCATTAGCCGGGACAACAATGAGCAGTTCTTC. Encoded protein: CASSISRDNNEQFF.

In this sample, this clonotype turned up a few times. The chain combines TRBV27 with TRBJ1-5; tentatively, D is TRBD1 (5 bases). Trimming shortened V by 3 bases and J by 6 bases, and 15 bases separated the two germline ends. This CDR3 is built from 15 residues. Germline lookup yields CDR1 MNHEY and CDR2 SMNVEV (reference sequence). The CDR3 DNA reads as TGTGCCAGCAGTTTTGGTGGAGGGGCGGGTCAGCCCCAGCATTTT. It is translated as CASSFGGGAGQPQHF.

This sequence joins TRBV12-3 or TRBV12-4 and TRBJ1-2, with no clear D. V dropped 3 bases and J dropped 3 bases, with 5 bases sitting between them. CDR3 length: 12 amino acids. CDR3 amino acids: CASSLNDYGYTF. The CDR3 DNA follows: TGTGCCAGCAGTTTGAATGACTATGGCTACACCTTC.

The gene calls are TRBV10-3 and TRBJ2-5; 11 bases line up with TRBD2. The CDR3 consists of 15 residues. V shed 6 bases, J shed 1 base, and the junction held 4 bases outside the gene matches. Germline-derived CDR1 and CDR2 are ENHRY and SYGVKD. DNA for the CDR3: TGTGCCATCAGCGCACTAGCGGGGGCCCAAGAGACCCAGTACTTC. It translates to CAISALAGAQETQYF.

The chain employs TRBV5-5 and TRBJ2-5, with 7 bases fitting TRBD1. Per germline, CDR1 SGHKS and CDR2 YYEKEE (reference sequence). With 4 bases clipped from V and 5 bases from J, the junction kept 11 bases outside the gene matches. CDR3 length equals 15 residues. CDR3 residues: CASSEIPGQRETQYF. The CDR3, as DNA: TGTGCCAGCAGCGAGATACCGGGACAGAGGGAGACCCAGTACTTC. Looking up the rest from reference TRBV5-5 and TRBJ2-5 gives the full variable domain: DAGVTQSPTHLIKTRGQQVTLRCSPISGHKSVSWYQQVLGQGPQFIFQYYEKEERGRGNFPDRFSARQFPNYSSELNVNALLLGDSALYLCASSEIPGQRETQYFGPGTRLLVL.

This clonotype turned up a few times. The CDR3 loop is CSATMGRPYEQYF. The CDR3 DNA sequence: TGCAGTGCTACCATGGGGCGGCCCTACGAGCAGTACTTC. J is TRBJ2-7 and V is TRBV20-1; tentatively, D is TRBD1 (5 bases). Trimming removed 4 bases from V and 2 bases from J, with 12 bases in between. The CDR3 runs to 13 residues. The germline CDR1 and CDR2 sequences are DFQATT and SNEGSKA (reference sequence).

The V and J genes are TRBV15 and TRBJ2-3; the D is unclear. The CDR3 has 17 amino acids. The V end was cut by 0 bases, the J end by 1 base, with 14 bases between. The germline gives CDR1 LNHNV, CDR2 YYDKDF (reference sequence). CDR3 region: CATSRDRVVAGTDTQYF. The CDR3 nucleotides are TGTGCCACCAGCAGAGATCGGGTAGTCGCGGGCACAGATACGCAGTATTTT.